A single sample gave rise to the 27 T cell receptor beta chains below, sequenced in a study of T cells after yellow fever vaccination. TCRdb processed the 5' RACE reads anew with MiXCR; each CDR3 protein has one entry. The sample lists a few hundred thousand distinct CDR3 sequences; about 4% were seen once. The sequenced sample was PBMCs, obtained 5 days after the yellow fever booster vaccination. Source of these receptors: a man between 18 and 35 years old who received the YFV17D yellow fever vaccine.

The genes are TRBV4-1 and TRBJ1-5; 8 bases align to TRBD1. V lost 3 bases and J lost 3; bases outside the gene matches: 4. The germline CDR1 and CDR2 sequences are MGHRA and YSYEKL. The CDR3 totals 15 residues. The CDR3 region has the DNA TGCGCCAGCAGCCACGGGACAGGCTACAATCAGCCCCAGCATTTT. Protein: CASSHGTGYNQPQHF.

This clonotype has a count of ten or more. The chain recombines TRBV20-1 with TRBJ1-1, with D hard to call. The germline CDR1 and CDR2 sequences are DFQATT and SNEGSKA (reference sequence). Trimming left V 3 bases short and J 4 bases short, with 15 bases between. The CDR3 consists of 14 residues. CDR3 protein: CSASRARASTEAFF. CDR3 coding DNA: TGCAGTGCTAGTCGGGCTAGGGCGTCCACTGAAGCTTTCTTT.

This clonotype was seen ten or more times. The chain recombines TRBV29-1 with TRBJ2-3; 8 bases agree with TRBD2. The CDR3 consists of 15 residues. Germline V gene lookup returns CDR1 SQVTM and CDR2 ANQGSEA. V trimming: 3 bases; J trimming: 1 base; junction bases outside the gene matches: 6. The CDR3 bases are TGCAGCGTTGATGGTGCGCGGGGGGGCACAGATACGCAGTATTTT. Protein: CSVDGARGGTDTQYF.

This clonotype was recorded a few times. The chain is built from TRBV6-2 or TRBV6-3 and TRBJ2-6; TRBD1 is a possible D gene (5 bases). Trimming took off 2 bases at V and 0 bases at J, with 20 bases between the two ends. Per the germline V gene, CDR1 is MNHEY and CDR2 is SVGEGT. The CDR3 sequence is 20 residues long. The CDR3 is CASSYTRISTVYSGANVLTF. The CDR3 DNA follows: TGTGCCAGCAGTTACACGCGGATCTCGACAGTTTACTCTGGGGCCAACGTCCTGACTTTC.

There are a few counts of this clonotype. The chain recombines TRBV2 with TRBJ2-5, with 8 bases identical to TRBD1. The CDR3 contains 13 residues. Looked up from germline, CDR1 is SNHLY and CDR2 is FYNNEI. With 1 base clipped from V and 5 bases from J, the junction kept 0 bases outside the gene matches. The CDR3: CASSEGTGETQYF. The DNA for the CDR3 is TGTGCCAGCAGTGAAGGGACAGGGGAGACCCAGTACTTC.

This clonotype was seen many times. The V gene is TRBV7-6, the J gene TRBJ2-3; perhaps TRBD2 as D (5 bases). CDR1 and CDR2 from the germline V gene are SGHVS and FNYEAQ. The CDR3 has 14 amino acids. The V end lost 5 bases, the J end lost 2 bases, and 11 bases lay between the germline ends. CDR3 protein: CASSASTYTDTQYF. The CDR3 DNA follows: TGTGCCAGCAGCGCTAGCACATACACAGATACGCAGTATTTT.

This clonotype was observed many times. The chain has TRBV9 and TRBJ2-7; possible D gene TRBD1, 5 bases. The CDR3 runs to 14 residues. V was shortened by 3 bases and J by 1 base, with 11 bases between the two germline ends. Germline CDR1 reads SGDLS; CDR2 reads YYNGEE. CDR3 residues: CASSESSGSYEQYF. The CDR3 DNA is TGTGCCAGCAGCGAGAGTTCAGGGTCCTACGAGCAGTACTTC.

This clonotype was recorded many times. The J gene is TRBJ2-4, the V gene TRBV7-9, with D unclear. CDR3 length: 13 residues. The germline CDR1 and CDR2 sequences are SEHNR and FQNEAQ (reference sequence). V dropped 2 bases and J dropped 6 bases, with 8 bases sitting between them. The CDR3 spells CASSLWDRNIQYF. CDR3 nucleotides: TGTGCCAGCAGCTTATGGGATAGAAACATTCAGTACTTC.

Only a few counts were recorded for this clonotype. The V gene is TRBV29-1, the J gene TRBJ1-2; D ambiguous. V was clipped by 6 bases and J by 5 bases, with 19 bases between them. Germline V gives CDR1 SQVTM, CDR2 ANQGSEA. The length of the CDR3 is 14 residues. The chain's CDR3 is CSVTTSSPGYGYTF. In DNA, the CDR3 is TGCAGCGTCACCACCTCCAGCCCGGGGTATGGCTACACCTTC.

V is TRBV20-1 and J is TRBJ2-7; 8 bases fit TRBD1. J gave up 6 bases and V 1 base, and 8 bases lay outside the gene matches. CDR3 length equals 14 residues. The germline V gene encodes CDR1 DFQATT and CDR2 SNEGSKA (reference sequence). CDR3 loop: CSARAPGTGAEQYF. The CDR3 coding sequence is TGCAGTGCTAGAGCCCCCGGGACAGGAGCCGAGCAGTACTTC.

The chain has TRBV20-1 and TRBJ2-3; 9 nucleotides agree with TRBD2. After removal of 4 bases from V and 4 bases from J, the junction contained 9 bases not matched to a gene. The germline CDR1 and CDR2 sequences are DFQATT and SNEGSKA (reference sequence). The CDR3 covers 15 residues. The CDR3 region is CSATGAGGRPDTQYF. The DNA of the CDR3 is TGCAGTGCTACGGGAGCGGGGGGCCGACCAGATACGCAGTATTTT.

This clonotype appeared a few times. V usage is TRBV6-1 and J usage is TRBJ2-5; a possible D gene is TRBD1 (6 bases). Germline lookup yields CDR1 MNHNS and CDR2 SASEGT. The CDR3 is 13 amino acids. Trimming cost V 3 bases and J 4 bases, with 9 bases left between them. In DNA form, the CDR3 reads TGTGCCAGCAGTGATACAGGGTTAGAGACCCAGTACTTC. Protein sequence: CASSDTGLETQYF.

The chain joins TRBV7-8 to TRBJ2-3, with 10 bases identical to TRBD2. The CDR3 has 18 residues. Germline V lookup: CDR1 SGHVS, CDR2 FQNEAQ. V was pared by 3 bases and J by 8 bases, with 17 bases of the junction left unmatched. The CDR3 spells CASSLRGSGGALSGTQYF. The CDR3 DNA reads TGTGCCAGCAGCTTGAGGGGAAGCGGGGGGGCTTTATCGGGTACGCAGTATTTT.

This clonotype was detected only a few times. The V call is TRBV6-2 or TRBV6-3, the J call TRBJ2-3; TRBD2 agrees at 9 bases. The germline V gene encodes CDR1 MNHEY and CDR2 SVGEGT. J lost 5 bases, V lost 2 bases, and 11 bases had no gene match. This CDR3 has 17 residues. For the CDR3, the DNA is TGTGCCAGCAGTTACCGGAAAAGCGGGGGGTTCAGAGATACGCAGTATTTT. Translation gives CASSYRKSGGFRDTQYF.

This clonotype showed up just a few times. V gene TRBV19 combines with J gene TRBJ2-3; 10 positions agree with TRBD1. J gave up 4 bases and V 7 bases, and 8 bases lay outside the gene matches. The CDR3 totals 15 residues. Looked up from germline, CDR1 is LNHDA and CDR2 is SQIVND (reference sequence). CDR3 protein: CASTPGQGSSDTQYF. The CDR3 coding sequence is TGTGCCAGTACACCGGGACAGGGGAGTTCAGATACGCAGTATTTT.

This clonotype showed up many times. The J gene is TRBJ1-5, the V gene TRBV5-1; possibly TRBD1 for D (5 bases). The CDR3 spans 15 residues. Germline values: CDR1 SGHRS, CDR2 YFSETQ. Deletions cut 4 bases from V and 3 bases from J, with 14 bases between. Here the CDR3 reads CASSIEGLLNQPQHF. The CDR3 DNA follows: TGCGCCAGCAGCATAGAGGGGCTCCTCAATCAGCCCCAGCATTTT.

V gene TRBV2 combines with J gene TRBJ2-5; D call uncertain. V was shortened by 5 bases and J by 4 bases, with 8 bases between the two germline ends. This CDR3 contains 12 residues. CDR1 SNHLY and CDR2 FYNNEI come from the germline V gene. CDR3 sequence reads: CASSTTPETQYF. In nucleotides, the CDR3 is TGTGCCAGCAGTACTACGCCAGAGACCCAGTACTTC.

This sequence joins TRBV5-1 and TRBJ1-2; no reliable D call. This CDR3 has 13 residues. Germline V gene data show CDR1 as SGHRS and CDR2 as YFSETQ. The V end lost 4 bases, the J end lost 4 bases, and 11 bases lay between the germline ends. The CDR3 loop reads CASSPQNGYGYTF. DNA for the CDR3: TGCGCCAGCAGCCCCCAAAATGGCTATGGCTACACCTTC. The full variable domain, its missing parts supplied by reference TRBV5-1 and TRBJ1-2, is KAGVTQTPRYLIKTRGQQVTLSCSPISGHRSVSWYQQTPGQGLQFLFEYFSETQRNKGNFPGRFSGRQFSNSRSEMNVSTLELGDSALYLCASSPQNGYGYTFGSGTRLTVV.

This clonotype was observed a few times. The V and J genes are TRBV5-1 and TRBJ1-2, with D perhaps TRBD1 (5 bases). V lost 5 bases to trimming and J lost 4 bases, with 15 bases between them. CDR1 is SGHRS and CDR2 is YFSETQ in the germline V gene. The CDR3 loop spans 14 amino acids. Written as DNA, the CDR3 is TGCGCCAGCAGGCAGAGCACAGGATTCTATGGCTACACCTTC. Its protein product is CASRQSTGFYGYTF.

CDR3 nucleotide sequence: TGTGCCAGTAAGCACACGCCCATGGGCGGCTACACCTTC. It yields the protein CASKHTPMGGYTF. The chain uses TRBV19 and TRBJ1-2; D gene uncertain. The germline V and J ends were trimmed by 7 bases and 8 bases, with 17 bases remaining between them. Looked up from germline, CDR1 is LNHDA and CDR2 is SQIVND (reference sequence). The CDR3 consists of 13 residues.

This clonotype has more than one count but fewer than ten. The chain is built from TRBV7-2 and TRBJ2-6; 8 nucleotides align to TRBD1. The germline gives CDR1 SGHTA, CDR2 FQGNSA. The CDR3 loop spans 18 amino acids. V trimming: 5 bases; J trimming: 0 bases; junction bases outside the gene matches: 9. Here the CDR3 reads CASSRDRPIVSGANVLTF. In DNA form, the CDR3 reads TGTGCCAGCAGCCGGGACAGGCCCATCGTCTCTGGGGCCAACGTCCTGACTTTC.

This clonotype was seen only a few times. One end of the junction is discordant with germline, which a read error may explain. V usage is TRBV7-7 and J usage is TRBJ2-1; D may match TRBD1 or TRBD2 (6 bases each). CDR3 length equals 15 residues. CDR1 and CDR2 from the germline V gene are SSHAT and FNYEAQ (reference sequence). CDR3 in amino acids: CASSTGGSPYNEQFF. In DNA form, the CDR3 reads TGTGCTAGCAGCACCGGGGGCTCACCCTACAATGAGCAGTTCTTC. The full variable domain, in which reference TRBV7-7 and TRBJ2-1 provide the parts outside the CDR3, is GAGVSQSPRYKVTKRGQDVTLRCDPISSHATLYWYQQALGQGPEFLTYFNYEAQPDKSGLPSDRFSAERPEGSISTLTIQRTEQRDSAMYRCASSTGGSPYNEQFFGPGTRLTVL.

The V and J genes are TRBV29-1 and TRBJ2-7, with D perhaps TRBD1 (5 bases). Germline assignment: CDR1 SQVTM and CDR2 ANQGSEA. The V end was cut by 4 bases, the J end by 3 bases, with 10 bases between. The CDR3 is 12 amino acids. CDR3 coding DNA: TGCAGCGTTGGGGCAGGGTTCTACGAGCAGTACTTC. Protein: CSVGAGFYEQYF.

J is TRBJ2-1 and V is TRBV7-2; D is tentatively TRBD1 or TRBD2 (5 bases each). Trimming pared 4 bases from V and 0 bases from J, leaving 13 bases between. The CDR3 spans 16 residues. Germline CDR1 is SGHTA and CDR2 is FQGNSA. The CDR3: CASSSRTGASYNEQFF. The CDR3 nucleotides read TGTGCCAGCAGCTCCCGGACTGGGGCCTCCTACAATGAGCAGTTCTTC. The full variable domain, in which reference TRBV7-2 and TRBJ2-1 provide the parts outside the CDR3, is GAGVSQSPSNKVTEKGKDVELRCDPISGHTALYWYRQSLGQGLEFLIYFQGNSAPDKSGLPSDRFSAERTGGSVSTLTIQRTQQEDSAVYLCASSSRTGASYNEQFFGPGTRLTVL.

The chain couples TRBV7-2 to TRBJ1-4; 7 bases line up with TRBD1. J lost 13 bases, V lost 3 bases, and 5 bases had no gene match. Germline V gene sequence: CDR1 SGHTA, CDR2 FQGNSA. The CDR3 runs 12 residues. The CDR3 here is CASSFANRGLFF. CDR3 nucleotide sequence: TGTGCCAGCAGCTTTGCGAACAGGGGACTGTTTTTT.

This clonotype has just a few counts. The rearrangement uses TRBV5-1 and TRBJ2-2; TRBD1 matches at 9 bases. CDR3 size: 15 residues. J was trimmed by 1 base and V by 7 bases; bases with no gene match: 5. Per the germline V gene, CDR1 is SGHRS and CDR2 is YFSETQ. The CDR3 reads CASGRGQGNTGELFF. The CDR3 DNA sequence: TGCGCCAGCGGCCGGGGACAGGGGAACACCGGGGAGCTGTTTTTT.

The V gene is TRBV7-2, the J gene TRBJ1-5; tentative D call: TRBD1 (6 bases). The CDR3 extends over 15 amino acids. V was cut by 3 bases and J by 1 base, with 10 bases left in between. Per the germline V gene, CDR1 is SGHTA and CDR2 is FQGNSA. The CDR3 sequence is CASSFTGLSNQPQHF. The CDR3 DNA reads TGTGCCAGCAGCTTTACAGGGCTCAGCAATCAGCCCCAGCATTTT.